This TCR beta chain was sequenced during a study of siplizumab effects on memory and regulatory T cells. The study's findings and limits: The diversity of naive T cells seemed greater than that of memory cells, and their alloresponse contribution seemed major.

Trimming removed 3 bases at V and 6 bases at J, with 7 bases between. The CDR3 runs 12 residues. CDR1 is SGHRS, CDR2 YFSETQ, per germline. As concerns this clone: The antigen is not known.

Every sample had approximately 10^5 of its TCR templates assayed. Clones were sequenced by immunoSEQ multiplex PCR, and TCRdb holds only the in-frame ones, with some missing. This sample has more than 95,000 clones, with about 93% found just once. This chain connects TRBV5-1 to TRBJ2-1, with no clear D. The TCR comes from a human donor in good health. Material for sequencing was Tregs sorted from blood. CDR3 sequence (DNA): TGCGCCAGCAGCTCCGGCGTCAATGAGCAGTTCTTC. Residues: CASSSGVNEQFF. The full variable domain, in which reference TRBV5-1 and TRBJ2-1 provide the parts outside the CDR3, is KAGVTQTPRYLIKTRGQQVTLSCSPISGHRSVSWYQQTPGQGLQFLFEYFSETQRNKGNFPGRFSGRQFSNSRSEMNVSTLELGDSALYLCASSSGVNEQFFGPGTRLTVL.